Below are 7 T cell receptor beta chains sequenced from a single sample in a study of beta chain features in type 1 diabetes. The study reverse transcribed the entire isolated RNA, so it sequenced expressed TCRB transcripts. Generated by immunoSEQ multiplex PCR, the TCRdb table keeps only in-frame clones and is missing some. The table lists 300,000 to 350,000 clones, under 8.5% of them singletons. Sequencing used central memory CD4+ T cells from blood. The receptors stem from a woman under 30 in good health.

The chain couples TRBV11-2 to TRBJ2-3, with 11 positions matching TRBD2. CDR3 length equals 16 residues. The germline gives CDR1 SGHAT, CDR2 FQNNGV. V lost 5 bases to trimming and J lost 4 bases; unmatched junction nucleotides: 8. The CDR3 loop is CASSPGTSGFSDTQYF. The CDR3 nucleotides are TGTGCCAGCAGCCCAGGGACTAGCGGATTCTCAGATACGCAGTATTTT.

CDR3 loop: CASSQGVNGILKQFF. The CDR3 bases are TGCGCCAGCAGCCAAGGGGTCAACGGGATCTTGAAACAGTTCTTC. The V and J genes are TRBV4-3 and TRBJ2-1, with a tentative D call TRBD2 (5 bases). V was clipped by 1 base and J by 13 bases, with 20 bases between them. From germline, CDR1 is LGHNA and CDR2 YSLEER. This CDR3 has 15 amino acids.

At least ten counts were recorded for this clone. The chain joins TRBV4-3 to TRBJ2-2; D unresolved. Between the trimmed V and J ends, which lost 1 base and 6 bases, there was a span of 15 bases. Germline V gene data show CDR1 as LGHNA and CDR2 as YSLEER. This CDR3 contains 16 residues. The CDR3 DNA reads TGCGCCAGCAGCCAAGCAATCAATAGTTGGGCCGGGGAGCTGTTTTTT. Its translation: CASSQAINSWAGELFF.

The rearrangement links TRBV10-2 to TRBJ2-5; 7 bases are shared with TRBD2. The J segment lost 0 bases and the V segment lost 6 bases, leaving 10 bases of the junction unmatched. Germline CDR1 and CDR2: WSHSY and SAAADI. This CDR3 is 16 amino acids long. The CDR3 DNA reads as TGCGCCAGCAGGGGCGGGGCTAGCGGATACCAAGAGACCCAGTACTTC. Amino acids: CASRGGASGYQETQYF.

The chain recombines TRBV18 with TRBJ1-3; D uncertain. V was trimmed by 3 bases and J by 4 bases, leaving 13 bases between them. Per the germline V gene, CDR1 is KGHSH and CDR2 is LQKENI. The CDR3 runs 15 residues. The CDR3 sequence is CASSPLQRSGNTIYF. Written as DNA, the CDR3 is TGTGCCAGCTCACCGCTCCAGAGATCCGGAAACACCATATATTTT.

This clone turned up a few times. The chain employs TRBV7-9 and TRBJ2-3; no clear D. The CDR3 spans 11 residues. Germline CDR1 reads SEHNR; CDR2 reads FQNEAQ (reference sequence). The germline V and J ends were trimmed by 5 bases and 5 bases, with 5 bases remaining between them. The CDR3 protein is CASSSQDTQYF. DNA of the CDR3: TGTGCCAGCAGCAGCCAAGATACGCAGTATTTT.

In this sample, this clone turned up many times. The chain uses TRBV19 and TRBJ2-4; 11 bases agree with TRBD2. The germline V gene has CDR1 LNHDA and CDR2 SQIVND (reference sequence). CDR3 size: 19 residues. Germline trimming cut 5 bases from V and 0 bases from J; bases unmatched to any gene: 12. The CDR3 DNA follows: TGTGCCAGTAGTCCCGGGACTAGCGGAACGTACATAGCCAAAAACATTCAGTACTTC. It codes for CASSPGTSGTYIAKNIQYF.